The T cell receptor (beta chain) under discussion was sequenced for a study of PD-1 blockade in classical Hodgkin lymphoma (dated by TCRdb to 2018 to 2020). Study-level background: Nivolumab dosing was 3 mg/kg intravenously every 2 weeks, continuing until either disease progression or unacceptable toxicity. The study used TCR beta sequencing and CyTOF to define a peripheral blood immune signature of response to PD-1 blockade in classical Hodgkin lymphoma. Points the paper makes about the study in general: Among trial patients, those achieving complete response had baseline diversity similar to that of newly diagnosed patients, while diversity was significantly lower in partial responders and progressors. By C4D1, a significant rise was seen in CD4+ TCR diversity but not in CD8+ TCR diversity (p=0.0027 vs p=0.16), and the rise was most apparent among complete responders (p=0.02). Newly diagnosed patients were reported to have lower baseline TCR diversity than healthy donors, and relapsed/refractory patients were reported to have lower baseline TCR diversity still. Diversity was lower in patients who began nivolumab less than 1 year after ASCT, so these patients were left out of later analyses to avoid confounding by immune reconstitution. The study was restricted to a single clinical trial cohort, and the causes of repertoire differences, possibly disease activity or prior therapy, were left undefined.

The time point label, as the study defines it: cycle 1 day 1 (C1D1), immediately before nivolumab initiation. Relapse after autologous stem cell transplantation had occurred in all trial patients, and cohorts A, B and C were distinguished by prior brentuximab vedotin exposure. The trial cohort comprised about 60 patients with relapsed/refractory classical Hodgkin lymphoma whose best overall responses were complete response, partial response or progressive disease. Trial patients were treated with single-agent nivolumab in the multi-cohort phase II CheckMate 205 trial. An independent review committee assessed best overall response by applying the 2007 International Working Group response criteria. PBMCs from the trial were collected at three points: immediately before nivolumab initiation (C1D1), and during therapy at cycle 2 day 1 and cycle 4 day 1. After peripheral blood was drawn into 8 mL Vacutainer Cell Preparation Tubes, PBMCs were isolated by centrifugation and then cryopreserved.

On this clone: No antigen is known for it. No much larger clone is present one base from it, and per-base qualities are unavailable.

Based on the germline V gene (reference sequence), the CDR1 and CDR2 sequences are LNHDA and SQIVND. V was cut back by 4 bases and J by 5 bases, leaving a gap of 23 bases between them. The cysteine opens and the phenylalanine closes a CDR3 of 17 amino acids. Only CDR3 DNA is held: 51 bases, read in frame from base 1. The Qiagen DNeasy kit was used to extract genomic DNA both from unsorted PBMCs and from the negatively selected CD4+ and CD8+ fractions. TCR beta CDR3 regions were amplified by immunoSEQ multiplex PCR using primers annealing to V and J segments. A synthetic immune receptor repertoire was used to minimize amplification bias, and remaining bias was computationally removed after sequencing. The published analysis was carried out like this. Custom Python scripts were used to quantify repertoire diversity as the Shannon entropy index. Unsorted, CD4+ and CD8+ repertoires were analyzed separately, except for combined analyses in which CD4+ and CD8+ sequences were merged in silico. Clonal expansion was defined as at least a 2-fold frequency increase after treatment relative to C1D1, with a pseudocount of 0.5 for undetected baseline clones. Clones with 0 or 1 copy at C1D1 were classified as singleton clones, and clones with 2 or more copies were classified as non-singleton clones. Clones expanded in unsorted samples were labelled as CD4+, CD8+ or unknown by matching protein sequences in sorted samples from the same patient. Wilcoxon tests were applied to paired samples to test diversity changes from C1D1 to C4D1. TCRdb provides this immuneACCESS table in a form limited to in-frame rearrangements. Some clones are lacking; in checked studies, under half of them reflect an unresolved V gene, and why the rest are absent is not known. V and J calls and clone size are as listed in that table; D and trimming were resolved from the DNA. This sample comprises roughly 26,000 clones, 86% of them detected only once. The top ten hold roughly 2.5% of the sample.

The specimen was peripheral blood mononuclear cells (PBMCs), collected at baseline. The chain is made from TRBV19 and TRBJ2-5; the D gene remains uncertain. The receptor was isolated from a human donor with classical Hodgkin lymphoma. The nucleotide sequence is TGTGCCAGTAGTAAGAACGCGGTTGAGACAAGTAGCGAGACCCAGTACTTC. Its amino acids are CASSKNAVETSSETQYF.